Each of the 27 T cell receptor beta chains below was sequenced from the same sample in a study of T cells in Graves' hyperthyroidism and ophthalmopathy. Amplification of TCR beta CDR3 regions was performed using RNA transcripts as template. Researchers ran a first-round RT-PCR on the TCR CDR3 using the HTBI primer set. Using its own MiXCR run on the multiplex PCR reads, TCRdb lists one record per CDR3 protein. The repertoire holds a few hundred thousand distinct CDR3 sequences, with roughly an eighth as singletons. Material for sequencing was blood. Source of these receptors: a woman in her late teens or twenties with Graves' hyperthyroidism.

The rearrangement uses TRBV27 and TRBJ1-4, with a weak D call TRBD1 (5 bases). The ends were cut back, 7 bases at V and 5 bases at J, with 17 bases in the middle. CDR1 is MNHEY, CDR2 SMNVEV, per germline (reference sequence). The CDR3 runs to 15 residues. Here the CDR3 DNA reads TGTGCCAGCACCCTGAGAGGGGTTGGAAATGAAAAACTGTTTTTT. Its protein is CASTLRGVGNEKLFF.

This clonotype came up many times. The J gene is TRBJ1-1, the V gene TRBV3-1; D gene unclear. V was trimmed by 4 bases and J by 3 bases, leaving 9 bases between them. The CDR3 consists of 13 residues. Germline V gives CDR1 LGHDT, CDR2 YNNKEL (reference sequence). Written as DNA, the CDR3 is TGTGCCAGCAGCCTTGACTTTTACACTGAAGCTTTCTTT. Its protein product is CASSLDFYTEAFF. The entire variable domain, with the rest obtained from reference TRBV3-1 and TRBJ1-1, is as follows: DTAVSQTPKYLVTQMGNDKSIKCEQNLGHDTMYWYKQDSKKFLKIMFSYNNKELIINETVPNRFSPKSPDKAHLNLHINSLELGDSAVYFCASSLDFYTEAFFGQGTRLTVV.

The chain employs TRBV5-6 and TRBJ2-5, with 12 bases that match TRBD2. With V trimmed by 3 bases and J by 13 bases, 10 bases remained unmatched. The germline gives CDR1 SGHDT, CDR2 YYEEEE. The CDR3 sequence is 14 residues long. This chain's CDR3 is CASSSGTSGLHAYF. CDR3 nucleotides: TGTGCCAGCAGCTCCGGGACTAGCGGGCTTCATGCGTACTTC. Using reference TRBV5-6 and TRBJ2-5 for the parts outside the CDR3, the full variable domain is DAGVTQSPTHLIKTRGQQVTLRCSPKSGHDTVSWYQQALGQGPQFIFQYYEEEERQRGNFPDRFSGHQFPNYSSELNVNALLLGDSALYLCASSSGTSGLHAYFGPGTRLLVL.

This clonotype was seen at least ten times. The rearrangement joins TRBV6-1 to TRBJ2-5, with D possibly matching TRBD2 (6 bases). There are 13 residues in the CDR3. V lost 1 base and J 7 bases, leaving 10 bases between the germline ends. Germline values: CDR1 MNHNS, CDR2 SASEGT. In DNA, the CDR3 is TGTGCCAGCAGTGAAGGGGAGGCGGGGACCCAGTACTTC. This gives the protein CASSEGEAGTQYF.

This clonotype has a count of ten or more. This chain connects TRBV12-3 or TRBV12-4 to TRBJ2-1, with D tentatively TRBD1 or TRBD2 (5 bases each). Trimming stripped 6 bases from V and 9 bases from J, with 12 bases between. The length of the CDR3 is 12 residues. CDR3 sequence reads: CASSRTRGEQFF. The CDR3 nucleotides read TGTGCCAGCAGCCGCACTAGGGGTGAGCAGTTCTTC.

The chain recombines TRBV4-3 with TRBJ2-7; 9 nucleotides match TRBD1. V was pared by 0 bases and J by 3 bases, with 3 bases of the junction left unmatched. This CDR3 comprises 15 residues. Germline CDR1 LGHNA, CDR2 YSLEER. The CDR3 loop is CASSQDTGGFYEQYF. The CDR3 DNA follows: TGCGCCAGCAGCCAAGACACAGGGGGCTTCTACGAGCAGTACTTC.

As to this clonotype: A read error is possible here, since a much larger clone lies one base away. The V and J genes are TRBV4-1 and TRBJ2-7; no reliable D call. Trimming pared 0 bases from V and 2 bases from J, leaving 11 bases between. Germline values: CDR1 MGHRA, CDR2 YSYEKL. The CDR3 has 15 residues. The CDR3 here is CASSQDPADTYEQYF. In DNA form, the CDR3 reads TGCGCCAGCAGCCAAGACCCGGCAGATACCTACGAGCAGTACTTC.

The rearrangement uses TRBV9 and TRBJ2-7; D gene ambiguous. The CDR3 has 16 residues. V was pared by 0 bases and J by 3 bases, with 16 bases between. The germline V gene has CDR1 SGDLS and CDR2 YYNGEE. In nucleotides, the CDR3 is TGTGCCAGCAGCGTAGGTTGGCGAGAGAACCACTACGAGCAGTACTTC. As protein: CASSVGWRENHYEQYF.

Ten or more counts support this clonotype. The V call is TRBV2, the J call TRBJ1-1, with TRBD1 as a possible D gene (6 bases). There are 15 residues in the CDR3. Trimming took off 4 bases at V and 6 bases at J, with 18 bases between the two ends. From germline, CDR1 is SNHLY and CDR2 FYNNEI. The CDR3 DNA is TGTGCCAGCAGTGCCCCCAGGGGAAGGCTAGCTGAAGCTTTCTTT. Translated: CASSAPRGRLAEAFF.

The chain links TRBV7-9 to TRBJ2-1; TRBD2 matches at 10 bases. Germline values: CDR1 SEHNR, CDR2 FQNEAQ (reference sequence). Trimming removed 2 bases from V and 15 bases from J; junction bases left unmatched: 7. The CDR3 extends over 13 amino acids. CDR3 nucleotides: TGTGCCAGCAGCTTATCCACTAGCGGGGTATTGTTCTTC. This encodes CASSLSTSGVLFF. Together with reference TRBV7-9 and TRBJ2-1, the CDR3 gives the full variable domain: DTGVSQNPRHKITKRGQNVTFRCDPISEHNRLYWYRQTLGQGPEFLTYFQNEAQLEKSRLLSDRFSAERPKGSFSTLEIQRTEQGDSAMYLCASSLSTSGVLFFGPGTRLTVL.

This clonotype occurred many times. The rearrangement links TRBV11-2 to TRBJ2-5; D perhaps matches TRBD1 (6 bases). V lost 5 bases, J lost 1 base, and 11 bases lay in between. CDR1 and CDR2 (germline): SGHAT, FQNNGV. The CDR3 extends over 14 amino acids. The CDR3 here is CASSVQGAQETQYF. The CDR3 coding sequence is TGTGCCAGCAGCGTACAGGGTGCCCAAGAGACCCAGTACTTC.

On this clonotype: A clone one base away is much larger, so this may be a read error. The conserved final phenylalanine or tryptophan is absent from the CDR3, which likely points to a read error. The chain carries TRBV12-3 or TRBV12-4 and TRBJ2-3; 7 bases align to TRBD2. Trimming took 4 bases from V and 4 from J; bases not matched to a gene: 8. This CDR3 comprises 15 residues. The CDR3 DNA sequence: TGTGCCAGCAGTTCGGCGGGAGTTTCGGCAGATACGCAGTATTCT. Its translation: CASSSAGVSADTQYS.

The rearrangement links TRBV7-9 to TRBJ2-5; 8 bases fit TRBD1. Looked up from germline, CDR1 is SEHNR and CDR2 is FQNEAQ (reference sequence). The CDR3 extends over 15 amino acids. V gave up 1 base and J gave up 4 bases; unmatched junction bases: 5. The CDR3 nucleotides are TGTGCCAGCAGCTTAGTAGGACAGGGCCCAGAGACCCAGTACTTC. Its protein product is CASSLVGQGPETQYF.

The CDR3 nucleotides read TGTGCCAGCAGCCAAGATTGGGTTGGTGAAAAACTGTTTTTT. The encoded protein is CASSQDWVGEKLFF. V gene TRBV4-2 combines with J gene TRBJ1-4; the D is unclear. Looked up from germline, CDR1 is LGHNA and CDR2 is YNFKEQ. V shed 0 bases and J shed 7 bases, with 9 bases lying between them. The CDR3 has 14 residues.

This clonotype was found many times. The V and J genes are TRBV6-1 and TRBJ2-2, with 7 nucleotides matching TRBD1. Germline V gene data show CDR1 as MNHNS and CDR2 as SASEGT. CDR3 size: 16 residues. J was trimmed by 1 base and V by 6 bases; bases with no gene match: 8. CDR3 DNA: TGTGCCAGCAGAATGCCCAGGGGGAGGAACACCGGGGAGCTGTTTTTT. This sequence encodes CASRMPRGRNTGELFF.

CDR3: CASSILWNTEAFF. The CDR3 bases are TGTGCCAGTAGTATTCTGTGGAACACTGAAGCTTTCTTT. The rearrangement joins TRBV19 to TRBJ1-1; no clear D gene. Trimming removed 3 bases from V and 1 base from J, with 6 bases in between. This CDR3 contains 13 residues. Per the germline V gene, CDR1 is LNHDA and CDR2 is SQIVND (reference sequence).

V and J are TRBV28 and TRBJ2-7; 9 nucleotides line up with TRBD1. The CDR3 contains 15 residues. The J segment lost 4 bases and the V segment lost 5 bases, leaving 9 bases of the junction unmatched. Germline loops: CDR1 MDHEN, CDR2 SYDVKM. CDR3 bases: TGTGCCAGCAGTAGCTCGGGACAGGGACTATACGAGCAGTACTTC. Its protein product is CASSSSGQGLYEQYF.

This clonotype was recorded at least ten times. This rearrangement joins TRBV14 to TRBJ2-1; TRBD2 might be the D (6 bases). The CDR3 has 20 residues. V dropped 6 bases and J dropped 1 base, with 28 bases sitting between them. CDR1 is SGHDN and CDR2 is FVKESK in the germline V gene. The CDR3 here is CASSPLEAGSSLTSYNEQFF. The CDR3 DNA reads as TGTGCCAGCAGTCCCCTTGAAGCGGGTTCCTCTCTCACGTCCTACAATGAGCAGTTCTTC.

The rearrangement links TRBV7-9 to TRBJ1-3; D not certain. The CDR3 runs 15 residues. In germline, CDR1 is SEHNR, CDR2 FQNEAQ (reference sequence). With 7 bases removed from V and 0 bases from J, the gap between germline ends came to 13 bases. CDR3 DNA: TGTGCCAGCACCCAATGGAGTAGCTCTGGAAACACCATATATTTT. This encodes CASTQWSSSGNTIYF.

This clonotype was detected only a few times. The genes are TRBV20-1 and TRBJ1-2; TRBD1 might be the D (5 bases). From germline, CDR1 is DFQATT and CDR2 SNEGSKA (reference sequence). This CDR3 comprises 13 residues. Deletions cut 6 bases from V and 1 base from J, with 12 bases between. In nucleotides, the CDR3 is TGCAGTGCGGCGACGACAGTTAACTATGGCTACACCTTC. It encodes CSAATTVNYGYTF.

This clonotype was counted between two and nine times. J is TRBJ1-5 and V is TRBV19, with D uncertain. The V end was cut by 4 bases, the J end by 4 bases, with 8 bases between. In germline, CDR1 is LNHDA, CDR2 SQIVND (reference sequence). The CDR3 totals 13 residues. The CDR3 loop reads CASSSIENQPQHF. In nucleotides, the CDR3 is TGTGCCAGTAGTAGTATCGAAAATCAGCCCCAGCATTTT.

This clonotype has a count of ten or more. The chain links TRBV9 to TRBJ1-1; 7 positions agree with TRBD1. The V segment lost 4 bases and the J segment 3 bases; nucleotides outside the gene matches: 9. The germline V gene encodes CDR1 SGDLS and CDR2 YYNGEE. The CDR3 has 15 residues. CDR3 residues: CASSPTGAYYTEAFF. CDR3 DNA: TGTGCCAGCAGCCCCACAGGGGCTTACTACACTGAAGCTTTCTTT.

This clonotype was seen ten or more times. The DNA of the CDR3 is TGTGCCAGCAGTAAGGGACAGGGGTATGGAAGAAATGGCTACACCTTC. The encoded protein is CASSKGQGYGRNGYTF. This rearrangement joins TRBV28 to TRBJ1-2; 10 nucleotides align to TRBD1. CDR1 and CDR2 (germline): MDHEN, SYDVKM. The CDR3 covers 16 residues. V lost 5 bases and J lost 6; bases outside the gene matches: 12.

The rearrangement uses TRBV5-1 and TRBJ2-7; D gene uncertain. The CDR3 consists of 13 residues. Deletions cut 4 bases from V and 5 bases from J, with 13 bases between. Germline loops: CDR1 SGHRS, CDR2 YFSETQ. CDR3 nucleotides: TGCGCCAGCAGCCCGGACGGCTTGGACGAGCAGTACTTC. Residues: CASSPDGLDEQYF.

This clonotype was seen ten or more times. The gene calls are TRBV11-3 and TRBJ2-7; TRBD2 matches 9 bases. There are 15 residues in the CDR3. V trimming: 5 bases; J trimming: 3 bases; junction bases outside the gene matches: 8. Germline values: CDR1 SGHNT, CDR2 YENEEA. CDR3: CASSVSSGMVYEQYF. The CDR3 DNA sequence: TGTGCCAGCAGCGTCTCTAGCGGGATGGTCTACGAGCAGTACTTC.

This clonotype was seen repeatedly, ten times or more. The chain links TRBV7-3 to TRBJ2-1; D is perhaps TRBD2 (6 bases). Germline V gene lookup returns CDR1 SGHTA and CDR2 FQGTGA. This CDR3 contains 15 residues. Trimming cost V 5 bases and J 6 bases, with 17 bases left between them. The CDR3 loop reads CASSLQGRGLNEQFF. DNA of the CDR3: TGTGCCAGCAGCCTACAAGGGCGGGGCCTCAATGAGCAGTTCTTC.

The chain combines TRBV18 with TRBJ2-7, with TRBD2 matching 12 bases. V lost 2 bases to trimming and J lost 0 bases; unmatched junction nucleotides: 5. Germline V gene data show CDR1 as KGHSH and CDR2 as LQKENI. The CDR3 is 17 residues long. This CDR3 is CASSPGLAGRSSYEQYF. CDR3 nucleotide sequence: TGTGCCAGCTCACCAGGACTAGCGGGAAGGAGCTCCTACGAGCAGTACTTC.